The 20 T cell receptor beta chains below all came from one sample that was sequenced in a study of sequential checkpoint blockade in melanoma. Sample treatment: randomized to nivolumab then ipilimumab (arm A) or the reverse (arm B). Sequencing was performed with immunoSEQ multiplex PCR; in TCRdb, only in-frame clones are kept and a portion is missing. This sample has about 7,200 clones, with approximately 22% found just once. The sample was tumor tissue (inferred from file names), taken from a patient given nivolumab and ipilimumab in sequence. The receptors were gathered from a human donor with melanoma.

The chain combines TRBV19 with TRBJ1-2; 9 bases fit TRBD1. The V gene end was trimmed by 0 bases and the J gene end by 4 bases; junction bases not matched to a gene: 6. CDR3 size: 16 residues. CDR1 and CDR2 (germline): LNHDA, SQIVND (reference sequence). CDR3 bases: TGTGCCAGTAGTATAGATGAGGGGGACAGGGCCTATGGCTACACCTTC. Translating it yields CASSIDEGDRAYGYTF. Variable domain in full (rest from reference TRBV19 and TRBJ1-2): DGGITQSPKYLFRKEGQNVTLSCEQNLNHDAMYWYRQDPGQGLRLIYYSQIVNDFQKGDIAEGYSVSREKKESFPLTVTSAQKNPTAFYLCASSIDEGDRAYGYTFGSGTRLTVV.

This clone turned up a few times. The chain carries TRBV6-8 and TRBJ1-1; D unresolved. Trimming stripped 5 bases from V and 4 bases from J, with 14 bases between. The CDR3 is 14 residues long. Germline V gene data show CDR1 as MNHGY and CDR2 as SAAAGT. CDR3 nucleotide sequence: TGTGCCAGCAGTAGTTCGGGGTCGGGCACTGAAGCTTTCTTT. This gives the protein CASSSSGSGTEAFF.

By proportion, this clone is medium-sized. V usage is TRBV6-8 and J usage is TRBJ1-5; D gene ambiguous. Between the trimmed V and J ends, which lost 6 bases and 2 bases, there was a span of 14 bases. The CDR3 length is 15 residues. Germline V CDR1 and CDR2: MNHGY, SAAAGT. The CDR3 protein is CASSPTGFGNQPQHF. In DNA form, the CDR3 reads TGTGCCAGCAGCCCAACCGGGTTTGGCAATCAGCCCCAGCATTTT.

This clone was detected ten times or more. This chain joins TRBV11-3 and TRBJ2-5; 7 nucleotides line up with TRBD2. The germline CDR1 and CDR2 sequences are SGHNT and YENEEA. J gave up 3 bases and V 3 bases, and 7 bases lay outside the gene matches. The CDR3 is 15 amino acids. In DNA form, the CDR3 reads TGTGCCAGCAGCTTTTCGGCGGGGGTCAAAGAGACCCAGTACTTC. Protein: CASSFSAGVKETQYF. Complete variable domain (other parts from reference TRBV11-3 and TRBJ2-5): EAGVVQSPRYKIIEKKQPVAFWCNPISGHNTLYWYLQNLGQGPELLIRYENEEAVDDSQLPKDRFSAERLKGVDSTLKIQPAELGDSAVYLCASSFSAGVKETQYFGPGTRLLVL.

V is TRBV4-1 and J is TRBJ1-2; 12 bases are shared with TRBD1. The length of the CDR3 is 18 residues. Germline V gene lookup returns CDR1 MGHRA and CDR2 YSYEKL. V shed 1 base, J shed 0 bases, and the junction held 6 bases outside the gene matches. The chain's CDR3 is CASSQATGTGGPNYGYTF. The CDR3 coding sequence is TGCGCCAGCAGCCAAGCGACCGGGACAGGGGGCCCTAACTATGGCTACACCTTC.

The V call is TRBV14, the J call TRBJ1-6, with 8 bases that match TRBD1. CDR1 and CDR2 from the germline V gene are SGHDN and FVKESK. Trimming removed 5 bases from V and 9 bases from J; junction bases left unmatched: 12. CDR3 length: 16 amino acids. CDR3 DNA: TGTGCCAGCAGCTCTCGGACAGGGATCGATGGTTCACCCCTCCACTTT. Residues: CASSSRTGIDGSPLHF.

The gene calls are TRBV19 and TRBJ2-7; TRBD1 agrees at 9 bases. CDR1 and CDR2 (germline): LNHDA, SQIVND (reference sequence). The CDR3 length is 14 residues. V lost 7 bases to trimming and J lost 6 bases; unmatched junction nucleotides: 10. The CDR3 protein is CASTPGTGLAEQYF. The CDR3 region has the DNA TGTGCCAGTACCCCCGGGACAGGGCTCGCCGAGCAGTACTTC.

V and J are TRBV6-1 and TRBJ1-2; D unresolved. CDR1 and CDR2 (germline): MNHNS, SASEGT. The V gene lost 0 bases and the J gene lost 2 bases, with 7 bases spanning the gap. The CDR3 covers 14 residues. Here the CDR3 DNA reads TGTGCCAGCAGTGAAGCCGTAGGGAACTATGGCTACACCTTC. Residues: CASSEAVGNYGYTF.

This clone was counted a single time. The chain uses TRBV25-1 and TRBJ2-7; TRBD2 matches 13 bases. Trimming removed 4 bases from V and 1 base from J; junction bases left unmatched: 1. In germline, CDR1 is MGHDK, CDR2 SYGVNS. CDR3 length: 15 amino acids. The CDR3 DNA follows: TGTGCCAGCAGTGGACTAGCGGGGGGTTCCTACGAGCAGTACTTC. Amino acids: CASSGLAGGSYEQYF.

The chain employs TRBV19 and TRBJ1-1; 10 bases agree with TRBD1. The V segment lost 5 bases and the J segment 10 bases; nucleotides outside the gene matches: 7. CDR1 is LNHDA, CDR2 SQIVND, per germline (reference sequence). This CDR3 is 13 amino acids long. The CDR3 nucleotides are TGTGCCAGTAGTGTCAACCGGGACAGGGGAGCTTTCTTT. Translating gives CASSVNRDRGAFF. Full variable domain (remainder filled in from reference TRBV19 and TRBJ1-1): DGGITQSPKYLFRKEGQNVTLSCEQNLNHDAMYWYRQDPGQGLRLIYYSQIVNDFQKGDIAEGYSVSREKKESFPLTVTSAQKNPTAFYLCASSVNRDRGAFFGQGTRLTVV.

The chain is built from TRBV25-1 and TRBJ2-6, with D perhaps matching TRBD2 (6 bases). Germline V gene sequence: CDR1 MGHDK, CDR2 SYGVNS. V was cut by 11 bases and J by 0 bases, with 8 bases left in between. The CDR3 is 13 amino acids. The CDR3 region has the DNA TGTGCCGCGGGGAACTCTGGGGCCAACGTCCTGACTTTC. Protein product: CAAGNSGANVLTF.

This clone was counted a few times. CDR3 loop: CASSPEVNGELFF. The CDR3 nucleotides read TGTGCCAGCTCACCAGAAGTGAACGGGGAGCTGTTTTTT. The chain couples TRBV18 to TRBJ2-2; D call uncertain. CDR1 and CDR2 from the germline V gene are KGHSH and LQKENI. The CDR3 totals 13 residues. V lost 2 bases and J 7 bases, leaving 8 bases between the germline ends. Based on the CDR3 plus reference TRBV18 and TRBJ2-2, the full variable domain is NAGVMQNPRHLVRRRGQEARLRCSPMKGHSHVYWYRQLPEEGLKFMVYLQKENIIDESGMPKERFSAEFPKEGPSILRIQQVVRGDSAAYFCASSPEVNGELFFGEGSRLTVL.

The CDR3 coding sequence is TGTGCCAGCAGCTTAACTGCGACTAGCACCCACGAGCAGTACTTC. The encoded protein is CASSLTATSTHEQYF. The chain couples TRBV11-3 to TRBJ2-7; 7 bases are a match to TRBD2. This CDR3 region has 15 residues. CDR1 and CDR2 from the germline V gene are SGHNT and YENEEA. J gave up 5 bases and V 2 bases, and 9 bases lay outside the gene matches. The full variable domain, rest sourced from reference TRBV11-3 and TRBJ2-7, is EAGVVQSPRYKIIEKKQPVAFWCNPISGHNTLYWYLQNLGQGPELLIRYENEEAVDDSQLPKDRFSAERLKGVDSTLKIQPAELGDSAVYLCASSLTATSTHEQYFGPGTRLTVT.

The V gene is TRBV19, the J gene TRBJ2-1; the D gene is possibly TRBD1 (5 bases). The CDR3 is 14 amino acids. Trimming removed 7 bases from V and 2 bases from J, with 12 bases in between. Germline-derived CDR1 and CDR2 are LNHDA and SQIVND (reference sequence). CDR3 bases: TGTGCCAGTACCTGGACAAACACCTACAATGAGCAGTTCTTC. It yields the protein CASTWTNTYNEQFF.

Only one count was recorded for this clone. CDR3 sequence: CASSIGGGMGRNTQYF. The DNA for the CDR3 is TGTGCCAGTAGTATAGGTGGGGGAATGGGTCGGAATACGCAGTATTTT. This chain uses TRBV19 with TRBJ2-3; D is possibly TRBD1 or TRBD2 (5 bases each). The length of the CDR3 is 16 residues. The germline CDR1 and CDR2 sequences are LNHDA and SQIVND (reference sequence). The V gene lost 1 base and the J gene lost 7 bases, with 18 bases spanning the gap. Filled out from reference TRBV19 and TRBJ2-3, the complete variable domain reads DGGITQSPKYLFRKEGQNVTLSCEQNLNHDAMYWYRQDPGQGLRLIYYSQIVNDFQKGDIAEGYSVSREKKESFPLTVTSAQKNPTAFYLCASSIGGGMGRNTQYFGPGTRLTVL.

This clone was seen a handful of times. The CDR3 is CASSPLAGLTGELFF. CDR3 DNA: TGTGCCAGCAGCCCGCTCGCAGGACTTACCGGGGAGCTGTTTTTT. This sequence joins TRBV11-3 and TRBJ2-2, with D possibly TRBD2 on 5 matching bases. Germline V CDR1 and CDR2: SGHNT, YENEEA. This CDR3 has 15 amino acids. Trimming stripped 5 bases from V and 5 bases from J, with 15 bases between.

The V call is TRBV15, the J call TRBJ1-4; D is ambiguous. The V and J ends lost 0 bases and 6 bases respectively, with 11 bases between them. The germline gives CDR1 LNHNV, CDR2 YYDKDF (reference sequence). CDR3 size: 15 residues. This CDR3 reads CATSRERHVDEKLFF. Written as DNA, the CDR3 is TGTGCCACCAGCAGAGAGAGACATGTCGATGAAAAACTGTTTTTT.

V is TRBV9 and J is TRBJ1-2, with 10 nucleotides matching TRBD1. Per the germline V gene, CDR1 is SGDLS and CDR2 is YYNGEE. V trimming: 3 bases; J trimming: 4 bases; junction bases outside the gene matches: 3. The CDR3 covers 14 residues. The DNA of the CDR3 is TGTGCCAGCAGCGAGGACAGGGGGACCTATGGCTACACCTTC. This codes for CASSEDRGTYGYTF.

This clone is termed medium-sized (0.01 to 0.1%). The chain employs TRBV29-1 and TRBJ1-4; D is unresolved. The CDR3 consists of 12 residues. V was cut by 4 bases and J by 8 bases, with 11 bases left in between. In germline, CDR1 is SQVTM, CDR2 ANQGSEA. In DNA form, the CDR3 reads TGCAGCGTTGTAGGTCTGGGGGAAAAACTGTTTTTT. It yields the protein CSVVGLGEKLFF.

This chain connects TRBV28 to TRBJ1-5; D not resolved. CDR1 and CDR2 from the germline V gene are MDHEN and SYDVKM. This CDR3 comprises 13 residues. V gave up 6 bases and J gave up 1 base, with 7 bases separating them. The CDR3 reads CASRSASNQPQHF. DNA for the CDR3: TGTGCCAGCAGGTCAGCAAGCAATCAGCCCCAGCATTTT.